This T cell receptor beta chain was identified in a study of blood T cell repertoires in COVID-19. Study-wide background: Nucleic acid was either cDNA or gDNA, and it came from T cells, B-cell-depleted T cells, or PBMCs.

Method: immunoSEQ multiplex PCR; TCRdb's copy keeps in-frame clones and lacks some. This sample has fewer than 75,000 clones, with around nine tenths found just once. Germline loops: CDR1 KGHSH, CDR2 LQKENI. The ends lost 7 bases at V and 2 bases at J; junction bases unmatched: 7. The CDR3 is made up of 15 amino acids. Material for sequencing was peripheral blood. The origin of this receptor is a man aged 65-85 years with acute or convalescent COVID-19. This chain joins TRBV18 and TRBJ2-2; 7 nucleotides align to TRBD1. The CDR3 sequence is CASLLTGTNTGELFF. For the CDR3, the DNA is TGTGCCAGCTTACTGACAGGGACCAACACCGGGGAGCTGTTTTTT.